The T cell receptor beta chain described here comes from a study of tumor-infiltrating lymphocytes in primary liver carcinoma. Overall study context: Sequenced samples came back with roughly 3.65 to 8 million productive TCRbeta reads, and the counts looked alike across tissue types.

Blood RNA was derived from unsorted whole blood, and germline DNA was extracted too. Priming with a constant-region primer yielded TCR beta cDNA from 500 ng total RNA. Sequencing libraries for TCR beta derived from three nested multiplex PCR rounds that used slightly modified ARM-PCR. The study ran its first two PCR rounds for approximately 10 cycles each, using TRBV1-TRBV30 forward primers and a C-beta reverse primer. TCRdb fed the multiplex PCR reads into MiXCR, producing one record per CDR3 protein. The table includes roughly 330,000 distinct CDR3 sequences, 65% detected once. CDR3 length equals 16 residues. Trimming took 6 bases from V and 0 from J, leaving 16 bases between them.

The rearrangement links TRBV12-3 or TRBV12-4 to TRBJ2-3; possible D gene TRBD2, 5 bases. This clonotype originated in a man between 35 and 55 years old with primary liver carcinoma and hepatitis B virus infection. The sequenced sample was peripheral blood. CDR3 nucleotides: TGTGCCAGCAGCCCTTCTGGGAGACCTAGCACAGATACGCAGTATTTT. Protein: CASSPSGRPSTDTQYF.